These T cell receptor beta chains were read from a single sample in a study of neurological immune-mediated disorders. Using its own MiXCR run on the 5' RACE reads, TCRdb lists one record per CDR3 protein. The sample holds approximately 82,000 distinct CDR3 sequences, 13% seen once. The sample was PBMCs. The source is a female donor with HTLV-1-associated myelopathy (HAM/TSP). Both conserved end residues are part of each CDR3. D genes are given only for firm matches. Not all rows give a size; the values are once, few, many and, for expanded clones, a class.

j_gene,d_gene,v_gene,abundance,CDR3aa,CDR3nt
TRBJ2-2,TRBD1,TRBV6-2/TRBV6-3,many,CASSYSSQGAHTGELFF,TGTGCCAGCAGTTACTCGAGTCAGGGGGCACACACCGGGGAGCTGTTTTTT
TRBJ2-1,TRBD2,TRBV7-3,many,CASSPASGTQFF,TGTGCCAGCAGCCCCGCCAGCGGGACGCAGTTCTTC
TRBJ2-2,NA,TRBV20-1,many,CSAKLPPGQGNTGELFF,TGCAGTGCCAAACTGCCCCCGGGGCAGGGTAACACCGGGGAGCTGTTTTTT
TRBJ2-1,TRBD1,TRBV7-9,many,CASSPDRTSEQFF,TGTGCCAGCAGCCCGGACAGGACAAGTGAGCAGTTCTTC
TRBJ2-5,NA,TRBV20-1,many,CSATPGAETQYF,TGCAGTGCTACACCGGGGGCGGAGACCCAGTACTTC
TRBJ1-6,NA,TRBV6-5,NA,CASRALRGIEPLHF,TGTGCCAGCAGAGCCTTACGGGGGATTGAACCCCTCCACTTT
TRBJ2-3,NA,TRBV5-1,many,CASSLTGPTDTQYF,TGCGCCAGCAGCCTGACAGGTCCCACAGATACGCAGTATTTT
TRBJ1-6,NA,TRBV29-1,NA,CSPPTGGLVNSPFHF,TGCAGCCCCCCCACTGGAGGACTGGTCAATTCACCCTTCCACTTT
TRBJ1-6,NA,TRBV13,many,CASSSTKKDWSNSPLHF,TGTGCCAGCAGCTCAACGAAAAAAGACTGGAGCAATTCACCCCTCCACTTT
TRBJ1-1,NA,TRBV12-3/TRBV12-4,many,CASSLTDLAFF,TGTGCCAGCAGTTTAACGGATTTGGCTTTCTTT
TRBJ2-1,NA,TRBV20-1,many,CSANRGALSSEQFF,TGCAGTGCTAATCGGGGGGCCCTATCCTCTGAGCAGTTCTTC
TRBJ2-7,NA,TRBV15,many,CATSPRWETMSYEQYF,TGTGCCACCAGCCCCCGTTGGGAGACGATGTCCTACGAGCAGTACTTC
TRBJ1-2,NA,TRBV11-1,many,CASSLGGPNGYTF,TGTGCCAGCAGCTTGGGCGGGCCCAACGGCTACACCTTC
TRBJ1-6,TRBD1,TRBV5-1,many,CASRDRQGNSPLHF,TGCGCCAGCAGAGACCGACAGGGAAATTCACCCCTCCACTTT
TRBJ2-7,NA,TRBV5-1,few,CASAHGASYEQYF,TGCGCCAGCGCACATGGAGCCTCCTACGAGCAGTACTTC
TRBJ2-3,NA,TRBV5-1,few,CASSSGVLAPDTQYF,TGCGCCAGCAGCTCTGGCGTACTAGCACCAGATACGCAGTATTTT
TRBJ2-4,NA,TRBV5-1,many,CASSPDTPAKNIQYF,TGCGCCAGCAGCCCGGACACCCCAGCCAAAAACATTCAGTACTTC
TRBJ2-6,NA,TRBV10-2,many,CASSEGAGWPGANVLTF,TGCGCCAGCAGTGAGGGGGCAGGGTGGCCTGGGGCCAACGTCCTGACTTTC
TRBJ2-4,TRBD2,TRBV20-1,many,CSADRGGPGSKNIQYF,TGCAGTGCAGACCGCGGGGGGCCAGGGTCCAAAAACATTCAGTACTTC
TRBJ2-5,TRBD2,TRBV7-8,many,CASSGLAGGLKETQYF,TGTGCCAGCAGCGGTCTAGCGGGGGGGCTAAAGGAGACCCAGTACTTC
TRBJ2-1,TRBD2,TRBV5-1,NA,CASSPGAGGSYNEQFF,TGCGCCAGCAGCCCAGGGGCGGGGGGCTCCTACAATGAGCAGTTCTTC
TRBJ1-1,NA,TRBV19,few,CASSIDGRRPYTEAFF,TGTGCCAGTAGTATCGATGGGAGAAGACCTTACACTGAAGCTTTCTTT
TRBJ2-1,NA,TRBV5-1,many,CASSLGGANNEQFF,TGCGCCAGCAGCTTGGGAGGGGCCAACAATGAGCAGTTCTTC
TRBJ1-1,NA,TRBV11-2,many,CASSFTWDTEAFF,TGTGCCAGCAGCTTCACCTGGGACACTGAAGCTTTCTTT
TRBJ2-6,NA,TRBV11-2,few,CASSLGSGQSPSSGANVLTF,TGTGCCAGCAGCTTAGGTTCGGGTCAAAGTCCCAGCTCTGGGGCCAACGTCCTGACTTTC